Listed below are T cell receptor beta chains from one sample, sequenced in a study of cytomegalovirus exposure and HLA in healthy donors. Generated by immunoSEQ multiplex PCR, the TCRdb table keeps only in-frame clones and is missing some. The sample lists under 200,000 clones, around 75% seen once, with under 3% in the top ten. Sequenced material: PBMCs. All receptors come from a woman aged 45-59 years in good health and CMV-seropositive. The CDR3 runs from the conserved cysteine through the conserved F or W. A D gene is named only where the DNA matches it firmly. Only part of the rows carry a size: once, few, many, or a class if the clone is expanded.

v_gene	d_gene	j_gene	abundance	CDR3aa	CDR3nt
TRBV5-1	NA	TRBJ2-3	few	CASSFNRGRGGTDTQYF	TGCGCCAGCAGCTTCAACCGCGGCAGGGGGGGCACAGATACGCAGTATTTT
TRBV30	NA	TRBJ1-3	NA	CAWSGTSTTGNTIYF	TGTGCCTGGAGTGGTACGTCTACTACTGGAAACACCATATATTTT
TRBV2	TRBD1	TRBJ1-1	NA	CASNPVGQGGGEAFF	TGTGCCAGCAATCCCGTCGGACAGGGGGGAGGTGAAGCTTTCTTT
TRBV27	NA	TRBJ2-7	NA	CASTPYEQYF	TGTGCCAGCACCCCGTACGAGCAGTACTTC
TRBV5-6	NA	TRBJ2-7	NA	CASSFLNGRGDEQYF	TGTGCCAGCAGCTTCTTGAATGGCAGGGGGGACGAGCAGTACTTC
TRBV19	NA	TRBJ1-2	NA	CASTSGQWVGYTF	TGTGCCAGTACCTCAGGACAGTGGGTGGGCTACACCTTC
TRBV19	TRBD2	TRBJ2-5	NA	CASTSWRGGRETQYF	TGTGCCAGTACTTCTTGGCGGGGGGGCCGGGAGACCCAGTACTTC
TRBV25-1	NA	TRBJ1-1	few	CASTTRGNTEAFF	TGTGCCAGCACTACCAGGGGGAACACTGAAGCTTTCTTT
TRBV15	NA	TRBJ1-1	NA	CATSLALLYTEAFF	TGTGCCACCAGCCTCGCTCTACTGTACACTGAAGCTTTCTTT
TRBV30	NA	TRBJ2-6	NA	CACREAGGYSGANVLTF	TGTGCCTGTAGGGAAGCAGGAGGTTACTCTGGGGCCAACGTCCTGACTTTC
TRBV4-1	NA	TRBJ1-2	NA	CASSQALYSGESYGYTF	TGCGCCAGCAGCCAAGCTTTATATTCGGGAGAGTCCTATGGCTACACCTTC
TRBV10-2	TRBD1	TRBJ2-7	NA	CASSELGGQGSYEQYF	TGCGCCAGCAGTGAGCTGGGGGGACAGGGCTCCTACGAGCAGTACTTC
TRBV6-1	NA	TRBJ1-2	few	CASSPREILVYGYTF	TGTGCCAGCAGTCCGCGCGAAATTCTGGTCTATGGCTACACCTTC
TRBV6-1	NA	TRBJ1-1	NA	CASSEAAGANTEAFF	TGTGCCAGCAGTGAAGCCGCAGGGGCAAACACTGAAGCTTTCTTT
TRBV4-1	NA	TRBJ1-6	NA	CASSQVPGSGNSPLHF	TGCGCCAGCAGCCAAGTTCCGGGGTCCGGTAATTCACCCCTCCACTTT
TRBV5-1	TRBD1	TRBJ2-7	NA	CASSWTGTGKNEQYF	TGCGCCAGCAGCTGGACCGGGACAGGGAAGAACGAGCAGTACTTC
TRBV10-3	TRBD1	TRBJ1-1	NA	CAISEAQGAPAFF	TGTGCCATCAGTGAGGCGCAGGGGGCGCCAGCTTTCTTT
TRBV2	TRBD1	TRBJ2-7	NA	CASSPTRDRDYEQYF	TGTGCCAGCAGCCCAACCCGGGACAGAGATTACGAGCAGTACTTC
TRBV7-2	NA	TRBJ2-7	NA	CASSLGAGNYEQYF	TGTGCCAGCAGCTTGGGTGCCGGGAACTACGAGCAGTACTTC
TRBV5-6	NA	TRBJ1-1	NA	CASSSGQNMNTEAFF	TGTGCCAGCAGCTCAGGACAGAACATGAACACTGAAGCTTTCTTT
TRBV18	NA	TRBJ1-2	NA	CASSPNDDGGLYGYTF	TGTGCCAGCTCACCAAACGATGACGGAGGACTCTATGGCTACACCTTC
TRBV5-1	NA	TRBJ2-7	NA	CASSPTPTESYEQYF	TGCGCCAGCAGCCCGACCCCGACAGAGAGCTACGAGCAGTACTTC
TRBV18	TRBD1	TRBJ1-3	NA	CASSPNNRGNGNTIYF	TGTGCCAGCTCACCGAATAACAGGGGTAATGGAAACACCATATATTTT
TRBV4-1	NA	TRBJ1-5	NA	CASSQDRNNQPQHF	TGCGCCAGCAGCCAAGACAGGAACAATCAGCCCCAGCATTTT
TRBV7-9	NA	TRBJ1-2	NA	CASSEGVVYYGYTF	TGTGCCAGCAGCGAGGGGGTGGTTTACTATGGCTACACCTTC